The TCR beta chain described here comes from a study of cytomegalovirus exposure and HLA in healthy donors. Points from the study as a whole: CMV serostatus alone was available as immune exposure information. Several of the most significant clusters appeared linked to common viral pathogens, based on a later analysis. Trimming of TCR beta V- and J-genes showed a link, identified in a later analysis, to a missense DCLRE1C variant.

This PCR relied on a set of 60 Vbeta primers and 13 Jbeta primers. The method was immunoSEQ multiplex PCR; TCRdb's version includes in-frame clones alone and lacks a portion of them. This table has fewer than 200,000 clones, 75% to 90% appearing once. As regards this clone: Its specificity is not known.

Germline V gene data show CDR1 as SGDLS and CDR2 as YYNGEE. V lost 0 bases to trimming and J lost 5 bases; unmatched junction nucleotides: 6. The CDR3 runs to 16 residues. The rearrangement joins TRBV9 to TRBJ2-2; 8 bases are a match to TRBD1. Sequencing was done on a sample of PBMCs. The clonotype comes from a male donor in good health and CMV-seronegative. The DNA for the CDR3 is TGTGCCAGCAGCGTAGCCCAGGGGGCTTTTACCGGGGAGCTGTTTTTT. Encoded protein: CASSVAQGAFTGELFF.